Shown below are 7 T cell receptor beta chains from a single sample sequenced in a study of blood T cell repertoires in COVID-19. Profiling relied on immunoSEQ multiplex PCR, and the TCRdb table lists in-frame clones only, not all of them. The sample records 150,000 to 200,000 clones, around 79% being singletons. The sample comprised peripheral blood. The receptors come from a woman in her forties with COVID-19, enrolled during active disease.

The chain carries TRBV7-2 and TRBJ2-1, with 12 positions matching TRBD1. The CDR3 sequence is 17 residues long. Germline V gives CDR1 SGHTA, CDR2 FQGNSA. With V trimmed by 4 bases and J by 7 bases, 11 bases remained unmatched. The CDR3 spells CASSWAGTGGAGNEQFF. CDR3 in DNA: TGTGCCAGCAGCTGGGCCGGGACAGGGGGCGCAGGGAATGAGCAGTTCTTC.

This clone was counted only a few times. The CDR3 DNA reads TGTGCCAGCAGCGTAGACGAACGAACAGGGGGGGCTTTCTTT. It translates to CASSVDERTGGAFF. This sequence joins TRBV9 and TRBJ1-1, with 8 bases matching TRBD1. Germline loops: CDR1 SGDLS, CDR2 YYNGEE. This CDR3 has 14 amino acids. The V and J ends lost 0 bases and 11 bases, in that order; junction bases with no gene match: 9.

This chain connects TRBV11-2 to TRBJ2-5; D is ambiguous. The germline V gene has CDR1 SGHAT and CDR2 FQNNGV. Trimming removed 0 bases at V and 2 bases at J, with 16 bases between. CDR3 length equals 17 residues. The CDR3 nucleotides read TGTGCCAGCAGCTTAGATCTGGGCACCCCCACACAAGAGACCCAGTACTTC. As protein: CASSLDLGTPTQETQYF.

The chain combines TRBV4-3 with TRBJ1-3; 8 nucleotides line up with TRBD1. Germline loops: CDR1 LGHNA, CDR2 YSLEER. The CDR3 spans 16 residues. The V segment lost 1 base and the J segment 3 bases; nucleotides outside the gene matches: 5. This chain's CDR3 is CASSQGSGQDGNTIYF. The CDR3 DNA is TGCGCCAGCAGCCAAGGCTCGGGACAGGATGGAAACACCATATATTTT.

The chain recombines TRBV13 with TRBJ2-1; D is uncertain. The CDR3 loop spans 14 amino acids. Germline V gene lookup returns CDR1 PRHDT and CDR2 FYEKMQ (reference sequence). V dropped 5 bases and J dropped 9 bases, with 17 bases sitting between them. The CDR3 nucleotides are TGTGCCAGCAGCCCCGGTCCCCAGGTAGGTGAGCAGTTCTTC. Protein product: CASSPGPQVGEQFF.

The chain uses TRBV11-2 and TRBJ2-2; D remains ambiguous. CDR3 length: 16 amino acids. CDR1 and CDR2 (germline): SGHAT, FQNNGV. The germline V and J ends were trimmed by 2 bases and 0 bases, with 10 bases remaining between them. In nucleotides, the CDR3 is TGTGCCAGCAGCTTATTCTCCCTAGCGAACACCGGGGAGCTGTTTTTT. Amino acids: CASSLFSLANTGELFF.

The V gene is TRBV6-6, the J gene TRBJ2-1, with D maybe TRBD2 (6 bases). The V gene's germline CDR1 is MNHNY and CDR2 SVGAGI (reference sequence). Trimming removed 7 bases from V and 0 bases from J, with 13 bases in between. This CDR3 spans 15 amino acids. The CDR3 loop is CASTADGSSYNEQFF. The DNA of the CDR3 is TGTGCCAGCACTGCGGACGGGAGCTCCTACAATGAGCAGTTCTTC.